What follows are 4 T cell receptor beta chains derived from one specimen sequenced in a study of identical twins. Using its own MiXCR run on the 5' RACE reads, TCRdb lists one record per CDR3 protein. This sample yields roughly 1.6 million distinct CDR3 sequences, of which around 33% are seen a single time; under 0.35% belongs to the top ten. Sequences were obtained from cord blood. Receptor source: a newborn girl in good health.

The gene calls are TRBV20-1 and TRBJ2-5; TRBD2 matches at 7 bases. The trim removed 0 bases at V and 1 base at J, leaving 5 bases unmatched. This CDR3 contains 15 residues. From germline, CDR1 is DFQATT and CDR2 SNEGSKA (reference sequence). In DNA form, the CDR3 reads TGCAGTGCTAGAGATTCCTCTAGCGGCCAAGAGACCCAGTACTTC. This translates into CSARDSSSGQETQYF.

J is TRBJ2-7 and V is TRBV24-1, with D uncertain. Germline loops: CDR1 KGHDR, CDR2 SFDVKD. Trimming left V 5 bases short and J 0 bases short, with 7 bases between. The CDR3 spans 13 residues. CDR3 protein: CATSGASSYEQYF. The CDR3 DNA reads TGTGCCACCAGTGGGGCGAGCTCCTACGAGCAGTACTTC.

This chain links TRBV12-5 with TRBJ2-3; 13 bases align to TRBD2. This CDR3 is built from 16 residues. Germline loops: CDR1 LGHNT, CDR2 FRNRAP. V trimming: 1 base; J trimming: 4 bases; junction bases outside the gene matches: 2. The CDR3 protein is CASGLGTSGRADTQYF. Written as DNA, the CDR3 is TGTGCTAGTGGTTTGGGGACTAGCGGGAGAGCAGATACGCAGTATTTT.

The chain combines TRBV5-1 with TRBJ1-1; D unresolved. Germline assignment: CDR1 SGHRS and CDR2 YFSETQ. The length of the CDR3 is 14 residues. Trimming removed 2 bases at V and 1 base at J, with 9 bases between. The CDR3 here is CASSLAMANTEAFF. The DNA of the CDR3 is TGCGCCAGCAGCTTAGCCATGGCGAACACTGAAGCTTTCTTT. Supplemented by reference TRBV5-1 and TRBJ1-1, the full variable domain reads KAGVTQTPRYLIKTRGQQVTLSCSPISGHRSVSWYQQTPGQGLQFLFEYFSETQRNKGNFPGRFSGRQFSNSRSEMNVSTLELGDSALYLCASSLAMANTEAFFGQGTRLTVV.